This T cell receptor (beta chain) came from a study of control samples from healthy donors and cancer patients. Trimming took off 0 bases at V and 5 bases at J, with 14 bases between the two ends. CDR1 and CDR2 (germline): SGHDT, YYEEEE. CDR3 length equals 15 residues. Some clones are missing from TCRdb's copy, which holds only in-frame ones; the method was immunoSEQ multiplex PCR. The sample has about 60,000 clones; almost 85% are singletons. The TCR originated in a man between 40 and 49 years old in good health. The sample taken for sequencing was blood. The gene calls are TRBV5-6 and TRBJ2-5; D uncertain. The CDR3 loop is CASSLEFLVPETQYF. The CDR3 region has the DNA TGTGCCAGCAGCTTGGAGTTTCTAGTCCCGGAGACCCAGTACTTC.